These 28 T cell receptor beta chains were sequenced from one sample in a study of T cell changes during pregnancy in multiple sclerosis. Assay: immunoSEQ multiplex PCR; the TCRdb copy retains only in-frame clones and omits some. This table holds about 89,000 clones, around 94% found once. The sequences come from peripheral blood, collected in the third trimester of pregnancy. These receptors originate from a female donor with multiple sclerosis, enrolled in a pregnancy study.

The genes are TRBV29-1 and TRBJ1-2; D possibly corresponds to TRBD1 (6 bases). CDR1 SQVTM and CDR2 ANQGSEA come from the germline V gene. The CDR3 contains 18 residues. The V end was cut by 0 bases, the J end by 3 bases, with 23 bases between. The CDR3, as DNA: TGCAGCGTTGAAGATATCGTGGGACAAAGTTTTACAGACTATGGCTACACCTTC. Translation: CSVEDIVGQSFTDYGYTF.

This chain links TRBV5-1 with TRBJ2-7, with TRBD1 matching 12 bases. Germline V gives CDR1 SGHRS, CDR2 YFSETQ. The length of the CDR3 is 15 residues. J lost 7 bases, V lost 3 bases, and 8 bases had no gene match. CDR3 protein: CASSYSGQGAREQYF. In DNA form, the CDR3 reads TGCGCCAGCAGCTACTCGGGACAGGGGGCTAGAGAGCAGTACTTC.

J is TRBJ1-2 and V is TRBV28; 8 bases are a match to TRBD1. CDR1 is MDHEN and CDR2 is SYDVKM in the germline V gene. This CDR3 spans 14 amino acids. V lost 3 bases to trimming and J lost 7 bases; unmatched junction nucleotides: 7. The CDR3 DNA follows: TGTGCCAGCAGTTTGGCAGGGGGCGTCTCTGGCTACACCTTC. Its translation: CASSLAGGVSGYTF.

This chain links TRBV6-1 with TRBJ1-2; TRBD1 matches 7 bases. Looked up from germline, CDR1 is MNHNS and CDR2 is SASEGT. The CDR3 totals 12 residues. The V gene end was trimmed by 8 bases and the J gene end by 10 bases; junction bases not matched to a gene: 10. CDR3 in amino acids: CASRTRDSFYTF. The DNA for the CDR3 is TGTGCCAGCCGTACGCGGGACAGCTTCTACACCTTC.

J is TRBJ1-4 and V is TRBV18; maybe TRBD1 (5 bases). V was clipped by 3 bases and J by 0 bases, with 11 bases between them. This CDR3 spans 16 amino acids. Germline CDR1 KGHSH, CDR2 LQKENI. In nucleotides, the CDR3 is TGTGCCAGCTCACCTTCCGACAGATCAACTAATGAAAAACTGTTTTTT. Its translation: CASSPSDRSTNEKLFF.

The chain uses TRBV9 and TRBJ2-7, with D maybe TRBD1 (5 bases). The CDR3 runs to 14 residues. The V end lost 0 bases, the J end lost 4 bases, and 11 bases lay between the germline ends. Germline assignment: CDR1 SGDLS and CDR2 YYNGEE. CDR3 bases: TGTGCCAGCAGCGTAGGCGGACAAGGTTACGAGCAGTACTTC. This gives the protein CASSVGGQGYEQYF.

The V and J genes are TRBV28 and TRBJ2-7, with D tentatively TRBD1 (6 bases). With 3 bases removed from V and 5 bases from J, the gap between germline ends came to 26 bases. This CDR3 comprises 18 residues. Germline V gene sequence: CDR1 MDHEN, CDR2 SYDVKM. The CDR3 loop reads CASSLDSVGATYGDEQYF. CDR3 DNA sequence: TGTGCCAGCAGTTTGGATTCCGTGGGGGCGACGTACGGGGACGAGCAGTACTTC.

The chain is built from TRBV5-1 and TRBJ1-2; the D is unclear. Trimming took 3 bases from V and 1 from J, leaving 13 bases between them. The CDR3 is made up of 15 amino acids. The germline V gene has CDR1 SGHRS and CDR2 YFSETQ. CDR3 sequence reads: CASSSKGEVNYGYTF. The CDR3 region has the DNA TGCGCCAGCAGCTCCAAGGGAGAGGTTAACTATGGCTACACCTTC.

V usage is TRBV6-1 and J usage is TRBJ1-3, with D possibly matching TRBD1 (5 bases). The CDR3 consists of 12 residues. Germline V gene sequence: CDR1 MNHNS, CDR2 SASEGT. The V gene lost 8 bases and the J gene lost 4 bases, with 9 bases spanning the gap. This CDR3 is CASAGLGNTIYF. The CDR3 nucleotides are TGTGCCAGCGCGGGACTGGGAAACACCATATATTTT.

The genes are TRBV15 and TRBJ1-3; 7 bases line up with TRBD1. The germline V gene has CDR1 LNHNV and CDR2 YYDKDF (reference sequence). The CDR3 is made up of 16 amino acids. Trimming at V came to 0 bases and at J to 7 bases, leaving 9 bases not matched to a gene. The CDR3 here is CATSRDNRGRLNTIYF. CDR3 in DNA: TGTGCCACCAGCAGAGACAACAGGGGTCGTTTGAACACCATATATTTT.

The chain links TRBV28 to TRBJ1-5; the match to TRBD1 covers 7 bases. CDR1 MDHEN and CDR2 SYDVKM come from the germline V gene. CDR3 length: 17 amino acids. After removal of 4 bases from V and 4 bases from J, the junction contained 13 bases not matched to a gene. This chain's CDR3 is CASSSRLTGLGNQPQHF. The CDR3 coding sequence is TGTGCCAGCAGTTCCCGCCTGACAGGGTTGGGGAATCAGCCCCAGCATTTT. Looking up the rest from reference TRBV28 and TRBJ1-5 gives the full variable domain: DVKVTQSSRYLVKRTGEKVFLECVQDMDHENMFWYRQDPGLGLRLIYFSYDVKMKEKGDIPEGYSVSREKKERFSLILESASTNQTSMYLCASSSRLTGLGNQPQHFGDGTRLSIL.

This clone was found once. The J gene is TRBJ1-5, the V gene TRBV5-6; D is uncertain. Trimming stripped 0 bases from V and 5 bases from J, with 6 bases between. This CDR3 region has 13 residues. The germline V gene encodes CDR1 SGHDT and CDR2 YYEEEE. The CDR3 DNA is TGTGCCAGCAGCTTGGGCGGAGATCAGCCCCAGCATTTT. It specifies CASSLGGDQPQHF.

The chain uses TRBV6-4 and TRBJ2-2; D is perhaps TRBD1 (6 bases). Germline V gives CDR1 MRHNA, CDR2 SNTAGT. Trimming stripped 6 bases from V and 4 bases from J, with 24 bases between. The CDR3 has 18 amino acids. The CDR3 reads CASSRQSGTLSATGELFF. CDR3 coding DNA: TGTGCCAGCAGCCGACAGTCCGGGACACTTTCGGCCACCGGGGAGCTGTTTTTT.

This chain links TRBV30 with TRBJ1-2; D is undetermined. The CDR3 loop spans 11 amino acids. In germline, CDR1 is GTSNPN, CDR2 SVGIG (reference sequence). With 4 bases removed from V and 8 bases from J, the gap between germline ends came to 11 bases. The CDR3: CAWTAGTGYTF. CDR3 nucleotide sequence: TGTGCCTGGACCGCGGGCACCGGCTACACCTTC. Full variable domain (rest looked up from reference TRBV30 and TRBJ1-2): SQTIHQWPATLVQPVGSPLSLECTVEGTSNPNLYWYRQAAGRGLQLLFYSVGIGQISSEVPQNLSASRPQDRQFILSSKKLLLSDSGFYLCAWTAGTGYTFGSGTRLTVV.

The rearrangement links TRBV7-9 to TRBJ2-7; 10 bases are a match to TRBD2. The CDR3 spans 16 residues. Losses at the gene ends were 5 bases for V and 6 bases for J; bases not matched to a gene: 13. CDR1 and CDR2 (germline): SEHNR, FQNEAQ (reference sequence). Here the CDR3 DNA reads TGTGCCAGCAGCCCTCCGTTGGCTAGCGGGAGAGGCGAGCAGTACTTC. It translates to CASSPPLASGRGEQYF.

The chain joins TRBV30 to TRBJ2-1; the match to TRBD2 covers 8 bases. This CDR3 comprises 12 residues. Germline loops: CDR1 GTSNPN, CDR2 SVGIG (reference sequence). J was trimmed by 6 bases and V by 7 bases; bases with no gene match: 5. In nucleotides, the CDR3 is TGTGCCTCTCTAGCGGGCGGCAATGAGCAGTTCTTC. It translates to CASLAGGNEQFF.

The rearrangement uses TRBV4-1 and TRBJ2-5; D remains unclear. CDR3 length equals 11 residues. V was clipped by 3 bases and J by 4 bases, with 3 bases between them. The V gene's germline CDR1 is MGHRA and CDR2 YSYEKL. CDR3 sequence reads: CASSQRETQYF. The CDR3 coding sequence is TGCGCCAGCAGCCAGAGAGAGACCCAGTACTTC.

The chain recombines TRBV5-1 with TRBJ1-2; TRBD1 agrees at 8 bases. V lost 4 bases, J lost 6 bases, and 11 bases stayed unmatched. The CDR3 is 15 amino acids. Germline V CDR1 and CDR2: SGHRS, YFSETQ. The CDR3: CASSPAQGAINGYTF. CDR3 DNA sequence: TGCGCCAGCAGCCCCGCTCAGGGGGCGATAAATGGCTACACCTTC. Full variable domain (rest looked up from reference TRBV5-1 and TRBJ1-2): KAGVTQTPRYLIKTRGQQVTLSCSPISGHRSVSWYQQTPGQGLQFLFEYFSETQRNKGNFPGRFSGRQFSNSRSEMNVSTLELGDSALYLCASSPAQGAINGYTFGSGTRLTVV.

The chain carries TRBV19 and TRBJ2-1, with 8 bases fitting TRBD1. Germline V gene sequence: CDR1 LNHDA, CDR2 SQIVND (reference sequence). This CDR3 is 15 amino acids long. V was pared by 5 bases and J by 9 bases, with 12 bases of the junction left unmatched. This CDR3 is CASSGGPGGLGEQFF. The CDR3, as DNA: TGTGCCAGTAGTGGAGGGCCAGGGGGCCTCGGTGAGCAGTTCTTC.

This clone was seen once. The V gene is TRBV7-8, the J gene TRBJ2-7, with TRBD1 matching 9 bases. Germline-derived CDR1 and CDR2 are SGHVS and FQNEAQ. This CDR3 has 16 residues. V shed 5 bases, J shed 4 bases, and the junction held 12 bases outside the gene matches. In DNA, the CDR3 is TGTGCCAGCAGCCAAGCTGGGACAGGGACGCCTTACGAGCAGTACTTC. This translates into CASSQAGTGTPYEQYF. The variable domain in full, completed from reference TRBV7-8 and TRBJ2-7, reads GAGVSQSPRYKVAKRGQDVALRCDPISGHVSLFWYQQALGQGPEFLTYFQNEAQLDKSGLPSDRFFAERPEGSVSTLKIQRTQQEDSAVYLCASSQAGTGTPYEQYFGPGTRLTVT.

The genes are TRBV15 and TRBJ2-3, with a possible D match to TRBD2 (5 bases). The CDR3 has 15 amino acids. Germline V gene sequence: CDR1 LNHNV, CDR2 YYDKDF (reference sequence). The V gene lost 7 bases and the J gene lost 6 bases, with 20 bases spanning the gap. The CDR3 loop is CATTPDGGLADTQYF. The CDR3 DNA sequence: TGTGCCACCACCCCCGACGGTGGGCTAGCCGATACGCAGTATTTT.

This clone has just one count. V gene TRBV2 combines with J gene TRBJ2-4, with a possible D match to TRBD1 (6 bases). Germline CDR1 is SNHLY and CDR2 is FYNNEI. V gave up 6 bases and J gave up 1 base, with 13 bases separating them. This CDR3 region has 15 residues. The CDR3 coding sequence is TGTGCCAGCAGGGAACAGGGCGCGGCCAAAAACATTCAGTACTTC. Its translation is CASREQGAAKNIQYF.

CDR3 region: CASSSGPREGYTF. CDR3 DNA: TGTGCCAGCAGCAGCGGGCCCCGGGAGGGCTACACCTTC. The V call is TRBV7-9, the J call TRBJ1-2; D is uncertain. Germline values: CDR1 SEHNR, CDR2 FQNEAQ (reference sequence). V was clipped by 5 bases and J by 8 bases, with 15 bases between them. The CDR3 length is 13 residues.

This clone is a singleton in its sample. This chain uses TRBV5-1 with TRBJ2-1; 11 nucleotides match TRBD2. The trim removed 2 bases at V and 1 base at J, leaving 11 bases unmatched. The CDR3 length is 19 residues. The germline V gene encodes CDR1 SGHRS and CDR2 YFSETQ. Here the CDR3 reads CASSFSTSGRRGSYNEQFF. CDR3 DNA: TGCGCCAGCAGCTTTAGTACTAGCGGGAGACGAGGGTCCTACAATGAGCAGTTCTTC.

In its sample, this clone was seen once. The chain is built from TRBV9 and TRBJ2-3, with 9 bases lining up with TRBD2. V shed 4 bases and J 5 bases; nucleotides not matched to a gene: 8. This CDR3 has 15 residues. Germline V gives CDR1 SGDLS, CDR2 YYNGEE. Here the CDR3 reads CASSTRGGAVDTQYF. CDR3 DNA sequence: TGTGCCAGCAGCACGCGGGGGGGCGCGGTAGATACGCAGTATTTT.

The chain carries TRBV5-1 and TRBJ2-1; D is ambiguous. Germline CDR1 and CDR2: SGHRS and YFSETQ. Deletions cut 2 bases from V and 0 bases from J, with 9 bases between. The CDR3 sequence is 15 residues long. Written as DNA, the CDR3 is TGCGCCAGCAGCTTCAAGATTAGCTCCTACAATGAGCAGTTCTTC. Protein: CASSFKISSYNEQFF.

The V and J genes are TRBV5-5 and TRBJ1-2, with 10 bases matching TRBD1. The germline V gene has CDR1 SGHKS and CDR2 YYEKEE (reference sequence). J gave up 4 bases and V 7 bases, and 10 bases lay outside the gene matches. This CDR3 is 15 amino acids long. The CDR3 nucleotides are TGTGCCAGCCGCCTGACAGGGGGCGCAGGCTATGGCTACACCTTC. This sequence encodes CASRLTGGAGYGYTF.

V is TRBV12-5 and J is TRBJ1-5, with D perhaps matching TRBD1 (6 bases). There are 15 residues in the CDR3. The germline V gene encodes CDR1 LGHNT and CDR2 FRNRAP. Trimming left V 6 bases short and J 6 bases short, with 18 bases between. The CDR3 DNA is TGTGCTAGTGGCCGGGGGGCAATCTTCACTCAGCCCCAGCATTTT. Translating gives CASGRGAIFTQPQHF. Using reference TRBV12-5 and TRBJ1-5 for the parts outside the CDR3, the full variable domain is DARVTQTPRHKVTEMGQEVTMRCQPILGHNTVFWYRQTMMQGLELLAYFRNRAPLDDSGMPKDRFSAEMPDATLATLKIQPSEPRDSAVYFCASGRGAIFTQPQHFGDGTRLSIL.